Here is one T cell receptor (beta chain) with its context. This record comes from a study of blood T cell repertoires in COVID-19. This table comes from immunoSEQ multiplex PCR, and its TCRdb copy is limited to in-frame clones, with some not included. This repertoire shows fewer than 250,000 clones, 70% to 90% found once; its top ten account for about 1.1%. Germline CDR1 MDHEN, CDR2 SYDVKM. With 7 bases removed from V and 4 bases from J, the gap between germline ends came to 11 bases. The CDR3 runs 13 residues. Sequenced input: peripheral blood. The sequence came from a man between 25 and 39 years old with acute or convalescent COVID-19. This rearrangement joins TRBV28 to TRBJ1-5; no definite D call. In nucleotides, the CDR3 is TGTGCCAGCATCTCCTACGGGAATCAGCCCCAGCATTTT. Translating it yields CASISYGNQPQHF.